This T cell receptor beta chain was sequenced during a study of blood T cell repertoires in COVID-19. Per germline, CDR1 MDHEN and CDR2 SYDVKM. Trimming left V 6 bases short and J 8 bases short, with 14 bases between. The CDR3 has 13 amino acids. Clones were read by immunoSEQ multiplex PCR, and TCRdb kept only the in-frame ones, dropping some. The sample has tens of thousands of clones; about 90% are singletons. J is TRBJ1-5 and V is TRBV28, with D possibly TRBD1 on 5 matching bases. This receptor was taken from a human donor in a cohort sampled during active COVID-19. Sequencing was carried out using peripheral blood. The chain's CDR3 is CASRIGGVEPQHF. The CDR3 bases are TGTGCCAGCAGGATAGGAGGGGTAGAGCCCCAGCATTTT. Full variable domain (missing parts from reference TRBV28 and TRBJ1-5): DVKVTQSSRYLVKRTGEKVFLECVQDMDHENMFWYRQDPGLGLRLIYFSYDVKMKEKGDIPEGYSVSREKKERFSLILESASTNQTSMYLCASRIGGVEPQHFGDGTRLSIL.